This TCR beta chain was found in a study of CD8+CD57+ T cells in acquired aplastic anemia. The wider study: Isolated CD4+ and CD8+ cells, once sorted, yielded DNA averaging approximately 3 ug. Among healthy donors, CD4+ cells averaged about 11 million reads. Study findings and constraints: Controls and patients did not differ significantly in CD8+ Simpson's diversity.

The CDR3 is 14 residues long. Germline V gives CDR1 LNHDA, CDR2 SQIVND (reference sequence). The V and J ends lost 2 bases and 8 bases respectively, with 15 bases between them. Details on this clonotype: What it binds is not known.

Genomic DNA, the template, was used for profiling of the TCR beta VDJ and CDR3. Using its own MiXCR run on the reads, TCRdb lists one record per CDR3 protein. This sample has about 42,000 distinct CDR3 sequences; roughly 65% occur once, and the top ten carry 20% to 30%. The chain links TRBV19 to TRBJ1-1, with a weak D call TRBD1 (5 bases). This receptor was identified in a human donor in good health, serving as a control. The sequenced sample consisted of sorted CD4+, CD8+, or CD8+CD57+ T cells (not recorded which) from PBMCs. Here the CDR3 reads CASSIQGSGSEAFF. CDR3 nucleotide sequence: TGTGCCAGTAGTATACAGGGCTCCGGATCCGAAGCTTTCTTT.